The 15 T cell receptor beta chains in this list originate from one sample, sequenced in a study of control samples from healthy donors and cancer patients. The data were produced by immunoSEQ multiplex PCR, yet TCRdb's version contains in-frame clones alone and is incomplete. The repertoire holds roughly 400,000 clones, with more than 80% as singletons. The source material was PBMCs. The receptors were sampled from a man in his forties or fifties with head and neck cancer.

This chain connects TRBV28 to TRBJ1-2, with 9 positions matching TRBD1. Germline V CDR1 and CDR2: MDHEN, SYDVKM. V shed 7 bases, J shed 4 bases, and the junction held 16 bases outside the gene matches. The CDR3 is 17 residues long. DNA for the CDR3: TGTGCCAGCACTCGTCCCGGGACAGGGTTCGGACTCTATGGCTACACCTTC. It is translated as CASTRPGTGFGLYGYTF.

Written as DNA, the CDR3 is TGTGCCAGCAGCAACTCTACAGGGGGCCTTAACTATGGCTACACCTTC. This sequence encodes CASSNSTGGLNYGYTF. The rearrangement joins TRBV7-9 to TRBJ1-2; 9 bases agree with TRBD1. Germline loops: CDR1 SEHNR, CDR2 FQNEAQ (reference sequence). The CDR3 runs 16 residues. J lost 1 base, V lost 5 bases, and 8 bases had no gene match. Looking up the rest from reference TRBV7-9 and TRBJ1-2 gives the full variable domain: DTGVSQNPRHKITKRGQNVTFRCDPISEHNRLYWYRQTLGQGPEFLTYFQNEAQLEKSRLLSDRFSAERPKGSFSTLEIQRTEQGDSAMYLCASSNSTGGLNYGYTFGSGTRLTVV.

This chain links TRBV2 with TRBJ1-6; 8 positions match TRBD1. CDR3 length equals 16 residues. After removal of 7 bases from V and 9 bases from J, the junction contained 14 bases not matched to a gene. Per germline, CDR1 SNHLY and CDR2 FYNNEI. In nucleotides, the CDR3 is TGTGCCAGCACCCGAAGAGGACAGGGTAAAGGTTCACCCCTCCACTTT. Protein: CASTRRGQGKGSPLHF.

The chain links TRBV29-1 to TRBJ1-2; possible D gene TRBD1, 5 bases. Germline assignment: CDR1 SQVTM and CDR2 ANQGSEA. Trimming left V 4 bases short and J 6 bases short, with 12 bases between. This CDR3 has 12 amino acids. The CDR3 bases are TGCAGCGTTGCCGGGACTCTACATGGCTACACCTTC. This translates into CSVAGTLHGYTF.

About this clone: This same CDR3 is encoded by further DNA sequences in the sample. The gene calls are TRBV9 and TRBJ2-3; the match to TRBD2 covers 7 bases. Trimming removed 0 bases from V and 5 bases from J; junction bases left unmatched: 0. Germline CDR1 is SGDLS and CDR2 is YYNGEE. The CDR3 loop spans 13 amino acids. The CDR3 sequence: CASSVAGGDTQYF. The CDR3 DNA is TGTGCCAGCAGCGTAGCGGGAGGAGATACGCAGTATTTT.

The V call is TRBV5-8, the J call TRBJ2-5; tentatively, D is TRBD1 (6 bases). The ends were cut back, 4 bases at V and 2 bases at J, with 12 bases in the middle. In germline, CDR1 is SGHTS, CDR2 YDEGEE. CDR3 length: 14 amino acids. CDR3 residues: CASSVGQRQETQYF. The CDR3 DNA is TGTGCCAGCAGCGTGGGACAAAGACAAGAGACCCAGTACTTC.

The CDR3 sequence: CASSFRPGQTYEQYF. In DNA form, the CDR3 reads TGTGCCAGCAGTTTCCGGCCGGGACAGACCTACGAGCAGTACTTC. This chain joins TRBV28 and TRBJ2-7; TRBD1 matches at 7 bases. The V segment lost 3 bases and the J segment 2 bases; nucleotides outside the gene matches: 7. The germline V gene has CDR1 MDHEN and CDR2 SYDVKM. The CDR3 loop spans 15 amino acids.

This rearrangement joins TRBV28 to TRBJ2-7, with 8 bases lining up with TRBD2. With 4 bases clipped from V and 1 base from J, the junction kept 6 bases outside the gene matches. Germline V CDR1 and CDR2: MDHEN, SYDVKM. The CDR3 spans 15 residues. The CDR3 spells CASSWGPGGSYEQYF. The DNA of the CDR3 is TGTGCCAGCAGTTGGGGACCGGGGGGGTCCTACGAGCAGTACTTC.

J is TRBJ1-6 and V is TRBV4-3; 7 nucleotides match TRBD1. Losses at the gene ends were 0 bases for V and 5 bases for J; bases not matched to a gene: 4. Per germline, CDR1 LGHNA and CDR2 YSLEER. The CDR3 is made up of 16 amino acids. CDR3 sequence reads: CASSQDRTGHNSPLHF. The CDR3 DNA is TGCGCCAGCAGCCAAGACCGGACAGGTCATAATTCACCCCTCCACTTT.

The chain uses TRBV7-2 and TRBJ1-3, with D tentatively TRBD1 (6 bases). The CDR3 is made up of 17 amino acids. Deletions cut 1 base from V and 2 bases from J, with 15 bases between. CDR1 and CDR2 (germline): SGHTA, FQGNSA. DNA for the CDR3: TGTGCCAGCAGCTTAGGACGGGTCAGGGGTCCTGGAAACACCATATATTTT. Translating it yields CASSLGRVRGPGNTIYF.

The CDR3 bases are TGTGCCAGCAGCCTCCTGGGCACTGAAGCTTTCTTT. Protein sequence: CASSLLGTEAFF. The gene calls are TRBV3-1 (or the pseudogene TRBV3-2) and TRBJ1-1; no reliable D call. V was clipped by 4 bases and J by 4 bases, with 7 bases between them. Germline CDR1 is LGHDT and CDR2 is YNNKEL (reference sequence). The CDR3 is made up of 12 amino acids.

The chain recombines TRBV27 with TRBJ2-7; D is perhaps TRBD1 (6 bases). Trimming removed 2 bases from V and 0 bases from J, with 8 bases in between. The germline gives CDR1 MNHEY, CDR2 SMNVEV (reference sequence). This CDR3 spans 14 amino acids. The CDR3 spells CASSLQGFSYEQYF. CDR3 nucleotide sequence: TGTGCCAGCAGTTTACAGGGGTTCTCCTACGAGCAGTACTTC.

The chain uses TRBV2 and TRBJ2-2; D possibly corresponds to TRBD1 (5 bases). The CDR3 sequence is 13 residues long. V was clipped by 4 bases and J by 10 bases, with 13 bases between them. Germline CDR1 and CDR2: SNHLY and FYNNEI. CDR3 nucleotides: TGTGCCAGCAGTGCCCTAGAAGGGGAGGAGCTGTTTTTT. Translated: CASSALEGEELFF.

The chain has TRBV9 and TRBJ1-2; unclear D gene. This CDR3 is 14 amino acids long. With 2 bases removed from V and 0 bases from J, the gap between germline ends came to 8 bases. Germline assignment: CDR1 SGDLS and CDR2 YYNGEE. This CDR3 is CASSVGDSNYGYTF. The CDR3, as DNA: TGTGCCAGCAGCGTCGGGGATTCTAACTATGGCTACACCTTC.

This CDR3 is CAWARDRAGNTIYF. CDR3 nucleotides: TGTGCCTGGGCCCGGGACAGGGCGGGAAACACCATATATTTT. The chain links TRBV30 to TRBJ1-3; 9 nucleotides agree with TRBD1. The CDR3 contains 14 residues. From germline, CDR1 is GTSNPN and CDR2 SVGIG (reference sequence). The J segment lost 4 bases and the V segment lost 5 bases, leaving 6 bases of the junction unmatched.